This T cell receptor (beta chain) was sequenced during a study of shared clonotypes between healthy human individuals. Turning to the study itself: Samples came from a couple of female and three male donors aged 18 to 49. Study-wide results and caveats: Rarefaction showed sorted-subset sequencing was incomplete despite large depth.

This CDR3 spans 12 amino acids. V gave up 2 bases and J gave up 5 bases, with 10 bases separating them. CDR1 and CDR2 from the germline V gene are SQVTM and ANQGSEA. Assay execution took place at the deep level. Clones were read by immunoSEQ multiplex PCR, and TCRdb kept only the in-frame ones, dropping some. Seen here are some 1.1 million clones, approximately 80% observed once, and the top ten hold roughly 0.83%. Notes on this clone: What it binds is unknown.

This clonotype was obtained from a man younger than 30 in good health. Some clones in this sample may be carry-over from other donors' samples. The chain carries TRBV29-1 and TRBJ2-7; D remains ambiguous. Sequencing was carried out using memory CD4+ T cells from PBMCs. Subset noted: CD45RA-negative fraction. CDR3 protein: CSVELFGNEQYF. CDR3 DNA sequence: TGCAGCGTTGAACTTTTCGGAAACGAGCAGTACTTC.